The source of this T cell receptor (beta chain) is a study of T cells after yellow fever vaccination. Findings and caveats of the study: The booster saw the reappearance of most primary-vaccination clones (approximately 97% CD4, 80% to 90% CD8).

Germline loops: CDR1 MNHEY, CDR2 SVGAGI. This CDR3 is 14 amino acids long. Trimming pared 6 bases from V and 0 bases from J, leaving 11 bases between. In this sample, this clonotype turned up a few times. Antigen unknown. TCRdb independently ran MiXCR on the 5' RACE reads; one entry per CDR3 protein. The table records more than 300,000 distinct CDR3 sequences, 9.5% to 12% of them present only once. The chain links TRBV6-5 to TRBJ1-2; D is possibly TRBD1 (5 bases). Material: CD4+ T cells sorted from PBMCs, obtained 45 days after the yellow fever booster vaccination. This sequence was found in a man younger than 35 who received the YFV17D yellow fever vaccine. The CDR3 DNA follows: TGTGCCAGCAGCAGGGATCTAGCTAACTATGGCTACACCTTC. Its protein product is CASSRDLANYGYTF.